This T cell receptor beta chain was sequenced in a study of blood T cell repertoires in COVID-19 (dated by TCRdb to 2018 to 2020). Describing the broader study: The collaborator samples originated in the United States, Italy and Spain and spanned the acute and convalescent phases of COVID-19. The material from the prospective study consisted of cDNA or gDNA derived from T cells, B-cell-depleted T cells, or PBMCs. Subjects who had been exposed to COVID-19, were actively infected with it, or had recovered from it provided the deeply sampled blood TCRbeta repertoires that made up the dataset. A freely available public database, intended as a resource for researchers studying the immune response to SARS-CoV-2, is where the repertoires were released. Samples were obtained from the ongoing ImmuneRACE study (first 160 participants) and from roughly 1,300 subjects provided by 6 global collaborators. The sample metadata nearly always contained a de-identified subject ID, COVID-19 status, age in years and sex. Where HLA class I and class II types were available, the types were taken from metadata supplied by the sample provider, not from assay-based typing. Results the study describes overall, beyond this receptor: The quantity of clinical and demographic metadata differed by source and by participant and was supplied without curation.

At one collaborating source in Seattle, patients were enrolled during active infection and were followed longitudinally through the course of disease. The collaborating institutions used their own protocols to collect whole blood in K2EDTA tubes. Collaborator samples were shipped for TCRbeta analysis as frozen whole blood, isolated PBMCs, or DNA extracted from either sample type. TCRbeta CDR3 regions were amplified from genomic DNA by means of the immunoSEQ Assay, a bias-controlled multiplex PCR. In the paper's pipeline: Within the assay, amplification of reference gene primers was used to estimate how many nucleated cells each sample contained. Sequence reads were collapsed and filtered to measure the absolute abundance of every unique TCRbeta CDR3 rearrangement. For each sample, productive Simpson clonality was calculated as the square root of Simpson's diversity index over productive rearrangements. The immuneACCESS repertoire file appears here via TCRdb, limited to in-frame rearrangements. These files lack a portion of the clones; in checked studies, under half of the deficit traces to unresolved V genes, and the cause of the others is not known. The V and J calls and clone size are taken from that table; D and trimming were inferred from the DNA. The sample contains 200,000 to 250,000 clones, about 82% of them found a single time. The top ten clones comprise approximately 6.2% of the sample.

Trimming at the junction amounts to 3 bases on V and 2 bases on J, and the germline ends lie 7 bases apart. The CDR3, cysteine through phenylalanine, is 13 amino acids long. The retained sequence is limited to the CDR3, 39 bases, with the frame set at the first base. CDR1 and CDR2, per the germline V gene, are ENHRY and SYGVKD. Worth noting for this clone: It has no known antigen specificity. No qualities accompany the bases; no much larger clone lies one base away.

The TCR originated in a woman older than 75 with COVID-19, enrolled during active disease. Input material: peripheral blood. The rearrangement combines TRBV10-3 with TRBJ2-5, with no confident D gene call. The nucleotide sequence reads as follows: TGTGCCATCAGTGACAGGATTCAAGAGACCCAGTACTTC. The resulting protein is CAISDRIQETQYF.